Listed below are T cell receptor beta chains from one sample, sequenced in a study of blood T cells in healthy people across ages. MiXCR, run by TCRdb on the 5' RACE reads, gives a single entry per CDR3 protein. The repertoire holds roughly 1,500,000 distinct CDR3 sequences, with roughly a third as singletons. The specimen was blood. Source of these receptors: a woman under 40 in good health. CDR3s include the opening cysteine and the closing phenylalanine or tryptophan. The D gene is left open where the match is weak. Size is stated for part of the rows, as once, few or many counts, or as a class when the clone is expanded.

D gene	V gene	clone size	J gene	CDR3 protein	CDR3 DNA
-	TRBV29-1	few	TRBJ2-7	CSPWRGREQYF	TGCAGCCCATGGCGTGGGCGAGAGCAGTACTTC
TRBD1	TRBV7-3	many	TRBJ2-3	CASSLPGGDTQYF	TGCGCCAGCAGCTTACCAGGGGGAGATACGCAGTATTTT
-	TRBV24-1	-	TRBJ2-6	CATSGAGRPGANVLTF	TGTGCCACCAGTGGCGCTGGCCGCCCTGGGGCCAACGTCCTGACTTTC
TRBD2	TRBV5-6	few	TRBJ2-1	CASTSYLPGLAVYNEQFF	TGTGCCAGCACCTCCTACCTACCGGGACTAGCGGTTTACAATGAGCAGTTCTTC
-	TRBV12-3/TRBV12-4	-	TRBJ1-1	CASSLRELAEAFF	TGTGCCAGCAGTTTAAGAGAGCTCGCTGAAGCTTTCTTT
TRBD1	TRBV10-1	many	TRBJ2-7	CASSESRDRGPYEQYF	TGCGCCAGCAGTGAGTCTAGGGACAGGGGGCCCTACGAGCAGTACTTC
TRBD2	TRBV5-6	-	TRBJ2-5	CASSLNLAGQETQYF	TGTGCCAGCAGCTTGAATCTAGCGGGCCAAGAGACCCAGTACTTC
-	TRBV29-1	many	TRBJ2-7	CSVDGPVDEQYF	TGCAGCGTTGACGGACCTGTAGACGAGCAGTACTTC
-	TRBV30	-	TRBJ2-6	CAWVLGANVLTF	TGTGCCTGGGTTCTTGGGGCCAACGTCCTGACTTTC
-	TRBV21-1	few	TRBJ2-7	CASSKVGATHYEQYF	TGTGCCAGCAGCAAAGTGGGAGCGACCCACTACGAGCAGTACTTC
-	TRBV4-1	few	TRBJ1-1	CASSQFGQLNTEAFF	TGCGCCAGCAGCCAGTTTGGACAATTGAACACTGAAGCTTTCTTT
TRBD2	TRBV3-1	-	TRBJ2-2	CASSQVTSGNTGELFF	TGTGCCAGCAGCCAAGTCACTAGCGGGAACACCGGGGAGCTGTTTTTT
-	TRBV6-1	-	TRBJ2-7	CASSEVSTGLYEQYF	TGTGCCAGCAGTGAAGTGAGTACAGGGCTCTACGAGCAGTACTTC
-	TRBV3-1	few	TRBJ1-5	CASSQDGGGTGNQPQHF	TGTGCCAGCAGCCAAGACGGAGGGGGTACGGGCAATCAGCCCCAGCATTTT
-	TRBV5-1	-	TRBJ2-2	CASSFARTEITGELFF	TGCGCCAGCAGCTTCGCCAGGACAGAGATAACCGGGGAGCTGTTTTTT
-	TRBV7-2	-	TRBJ2-7	CAGNSDGLAPYEQYF	TGTGCCGGCAACTCTGATGGGCTAGCCCCCTACGAGCAGTACTTC
TRBD1	TRBV9	-	TRBJ2-1	CASKGTGDNNEQFF	TGTGCCAGCAAAGGGACAGGGGACAACAATGAGCAGTTCTTC
TRBD2	TRBV15	-	TRBJ2-3	CATSPGLASDTQYF	TGTGCCACCAGCCCGGGACTAGCATCAGATACGCAGTATTTT
-	TRBV20-1	few	TRBJ2-7	CSARRGSPEQYF	TGCAGTGCTCGACGGGGGTCGCCCGAGCAGTACTTC
-	TRBV5-1	-	TRBJ1-1	CANSPWTENTEAFF	TGCGCCAACAGCCCGTGGACGGAGAACACTGAAGCTTTCTTT
-	TRBV2	-	TRBJ1-1	CASRGGVEAEAFF	TGTGCCAGCCGAGGGGGGGTAGAGGCTGAAGCTTTCTTT
-	TRBV7-9	few	TRBJ1-2	CASSLVAGAYGYTF	TGTGCCAGCAGCTTAGTGGCAGGAGCCTATGGCTACACCTTC
-	TRBV28	-	TRBJ2-1	CASSLRGALKSEQFF	TGTGCCAGCAGTTTGAGGGGGGCCCTGAAGAGTGAGCAGTTCTTC
-	TRBV28	few	TRBJ2-7	CASSFRQALYEQYF	TGTGCCAGCAGTTTCAGGCAGGCATTATACGAGCAGTACTTC
TRBD1	TRBV6-5	-	TRBJ2-4	CASSYDRTGTGTQYF	TGTGCCAGCAGTTACGACCGCACCGGGACAGGGACGCAGTACTTC
TRBD1	TRBV20-1	few	TRBJ1-5	CSAHKGTGARYSNQPQHF	TGCAGTGCCCACAAGGGGACAGGGGCCCGTTATAGCAATCAGCCCCAGCATTTT
-	TRBV7-2	few	TRBJ2-1	CASSLGQALNEQFF	TGTGCCAGCAGCTTGGGGCAGGCTCTCAATGAGCAGTTCTTC
TRBD1	TRBV5-1	few	TRBJ2-1	CASSLNRDRGHEQFF	TGCGCCAGCAGCCTTAACCGGGACAGGGGCCATGAGCAGTTCTTC
-	TRBV5-1	-	TRBJ2-3	CASSVSGQTPTDTQYF	TGCGCCAGCAGCGTATCAGGACAGACCCCCACAGATACGCAGTATTTT
-	TRBV29-1	few	TRBJ2-5	CSVDMAAGTQYF	TGCAGCGTTGATATGGCGGCGGGGACCCAGTACTTC
-	TRBV20-1	-	TRBJ1-1	CSAIPVKTEAFF	TGCAGTGCTATTCCGGTCAAAACTGAAGCTTTCTTT
-	TRBV6-5	few	TRBJ2-7	CASSYGRLNEQYF	TGTGCCAGCAGTTACGGGAGATTGAACGAGCAGTACTTC
-	TRBV24-1	-	TRBJ2-2	CATSDGSGQYTGELFF	TGTGCCACCAGTGATGGGTCCGGGCAGTACACCGGGGAGCTGTTTTTT
-	TRBV5-6	-	TRBJ2-7	CASSRIGQTPYEQYF	TGTGCCAGCAGCCGAATCGGACAGACCCCCTACGAGCAGTACTTC
-	TRBV12-3/TRBV12-4	few	TRBJ1-1	CASRATGSVNTEAFF	TGTGCCAGCAGGGCGACAGGTTCCGTGAACACTGAAGCTTTCTTT
-	TRBV27	-	TRBJ1-5	CASRGRGLNQPQHF	TGTGCCAGCCGCGGGCGGGGGCTCAATCAGCCCCAGCATTTT
-	TRBV6-2/TRBV6-3	-	TRBJ2-5	CASGRSYQETQYF	TGTGCCAGCGGACGGAGCTACCAAGAGACCCAGTACTTC
-	TRBV6-5	-	TRBJ2-1	CARSGSWGYEQFF	TGTGCCCGCAGTGGCTCATGGGGGTATGAGCAGTTCTTC
TRBD2	TRBV5-1	few	TRBJ2-1	CASSPGASGGIYNEQFF	TGCGCCAGCAGCCCGGGGGCTAGCGGGGGGATTTACAATGAGCAGTTCTTC
-	TRBV10-3	-	TRBJ2-7	CAISGYSYYEQYF	TGTGCCATCAGTGGGTACAGCTATTACGAGCAGTACTTC
-	TRBV28	once	TRBJ1-2	CASNSRNYGYTF	TGTGCCAGCAACAGCAGAAACTATGGCTACACCTTC
-	TRBV2	few	TRBJ2-7	CASSDRDFHEQYF	TGTGCCAGCAGTGACCGGGATTTCCACGAGCAGTACTTC
TRBD1	TRBV27	-	TRBJ1-5	CASGGCGEGAQPQHF	TGTGCCAGCGGTGGGTGTGGCGAGGGGGCCCAGCCCCAGCATTTT
TRBD1	TRBV27	-	TRBJ1-1	CASSELDRAASEAFF	TGTGCCAGCAGCGAATTGGACAGGGCGGCATCCGAAGCTTTCTTT
-	TRBV18	once	TRBJ2-1	CASSPRTVEGEQFF	TGTGCCAGCTCACCGCGGACAGTCGAGGGTGAGCAGTTCTTC
TRBD2	TRBV15	-	TRBJ2-5	CATSRGSGGAQETQYF	TGTGCCACCAGCAGAGGAAGCGGGGGTGCCCAAGAGACCCAGTACTTC
TRBD2	TRBV29-1	-	TRBJ2-3	CSVELGGLTSGTTDTQYF	TGCAGCGTAGAACTCGGGGGGTTGACTAGCGGAACCACAGATACGCAGTATTTT
TRBD1	TRBV20-1	-	TRBJ1-2	CSASSTGDRGNYGYTF	TGCAGTGCGAGTAGCACCGGGGACAGGGGAAACTATGGCTACACCTTC
TRBD2	TRBV7-9	-	TRBJ2-1	CASSSGRGEYNEQFF	TGTGCCAGCAGCTCGGGGCGGGGGGAATACAATGAGCAGTTCTTC
-	TRBV5-6	-	TRBJ1-2	CASTNTRITEGYTF	TGTGCCAGCACCAATACGCGAATTACGGAAGGCTACACCTTC
-	TRBV10-3	-	TRBJ1-1	CAISESFSDTMNTEAFF	TGTGCCATCAGTGAGTCATTTTCGGACACCATGAACACTGAAGCTTTCTTT
-	TRBV7-6	-	TRBJ1-1	CASSPDVLTEAFF	TGTGCCAGCAGCCCTGACGTACTCACTGAAGCTTTCTTT
TRBD2	TRBV28	few	TRBJ2-1	CASSSPGLAGRHEQFF	TGTGCCAGCAGTTCCCCGGGACTAGCGGGAAGACATGAGCAGTTCTTC
-	TRBV24-1	few	TRBJ2-1	CATRDVMVGNNEQFF	TGTGCCACCAGAGACGTCATGGTGGGAAACAATGAGCAGTTCTTC
-	TRBV5-8	-	TRBJ2-3	CASSLGDRGNTQYF	TGTGCCAGCAGCTTGGGGGATCGGGGGAATACGCAGTATTTT
TRBD2	TRBV20-1	-	TRBJ2-7	CSAKSQREAREQYF	TGCAGTGCTAAGTCACAGCGGGAGGCCAGGGAGCAGTACTTC
-	TRBV3-1	-	TRBJ2-7	CASSPLPQAIYEQYF	TGTGCCAGCAGCCCCTTACCCCAGGCAATTTACGAGCAGTACTTC